This T cell receptor beta chain came from a study of CD8 T cells in ankylosing spondylitis. Broader study findings: Clones linked with disease were CD8+ and fairly uncommon in the peripheral blood. A TCR beta motif of 8 or 9 highly homologous variants appeared characteristic of ankylosing spondylitis blood. Earlier reports found some motif variants in synovial fluid and blood in reactive arthritis.

CDR3 length: 15 amino acids. TCRdb re-analysed the 5' RACE reads in MiXCR, keeping a single row per CDR3 protein. Of a few hundred thousand distinct CDR3 sequences in the sample, approximately 17% are singletons; the top ten hold 0.85% to 1.3%. This clonotype was seen a few times. Antigen: not known. The sequencing sample was made of blood, either unsorted or a sorted T cell fraction (not recorded which). The chain links TRBV21-1 to TRBJ2-5; TRBD2 was called by the table and not checked on the DNA. TRBV21-1 is a pseudogene locus. The sequence came from a male donor with ankylosing spondylitis. Written as DNA, the CDR3 is TGTGCCAGCAGCCCCCCCGGGGAGGGGCGAAAGACCCAGTACTTC. Its translation is CASSPPGEGRKTQYF.